This T cell receptor (beta chain) was sequenced in a study of technical replicates of blood from several donors. Using immunoSEQ multiplex PCR, the repertoire was profiled, and TCRdb retains in-frame clones only, with some absent. The table has tens of thousands of clones, less than 95% seen once; the top ten hold 2.5% to 3.5%. The source is a human donor in good health. Some clones in this sample may be carry-over from other donors' samples. Sequences were obtained from PBMCs.

CDR3 amino acids: CASRGQGVDQPQHF. DNA for the CDR3: TGTGCCAGCAGGGGACAGGGTGTCGATCAGCCCCAGCATTTT. The V gene is TRBV7-2, the J gene TRBJ1-5; 9 nucleotides agree with TRBD1. Trimming at V came to 6 bases and at J to 5 bases, leaving 5 bases not matched to a gene. The CDR3 is made up of 14 amino acids. Germline CDR1 SGHTA, CDR2 FQGNSA.